A single sample is the source of the 7 T cell receptor beta chains below, sequenced in a study of blood T cell repertoires in COVID-19. Using immunoSEQ multiplex PCR, the repertoire was profiled, and TCRdb retains in-frame clones only, with some absent. Of 250,000 or so clones listed, around 89% are singletons. Sequenced input: peripheral blood. The receptors derive from a woman aged 35 to 49 who had recovered from COVID-19.

The V and J genes are TRBV6-5 and TRBJ1-2; TRBD1 is a possible D gene (5 bases). CDR1 and CDR2 (germline): MNHEY, SVGAGI. The V end was cut by 6 bases, the J end by 7 bases, with 9 bases between. CDR3 size: 11 residues. This chain's CDR3 is CASRGGAGYTF. The CDR3 region has the DNA TGTGCCAGCAGGGGCGGGGCTGGCTACACCTTC.

The CDR3 reads CAITPSGKEQFF. The CDR3 DNA is TGTGCCATCACCCCTAGCGGGAAAGAGCAGTTCTTC. The gene calls are TRBV10-3 and TRBJ2-1, with 9 positions matching TRBD2. V shed 7 bases, J shed 10 bases, and the junction held 5 bases outside the gene matches. CDR1 and CDR2 from the germline V gene are ENHRY and SYGVKD. The CDR3 spans 12 residues.

J is TRBJ1-1 and V is TRBV4-3, with D perhaps matching TRBD1 (5 bases). The CDR3 is 15 residues long. Germline CDR1 reads LGHNA; CDR2 reads YSLEER. Trimming removed 1 base at V and 0 bases at J, with 9 bases between. CDR3 loop: CASSQGSGLNTEAFF. In DNA form, the CDR3 reads TGCGCCAGCAGCCAAGGATCAGGGCTGAACACTGAAGCTTTCTTT.

The rearrangement uses TRBV29-1 and TRBJ1-1, with 8 bases that match TRBD1. After removal of 7 bases from V and 4 bases from J, the junction contained 5 bases not matched to a gene. Germline V gene sequence: CDR1 SQVTM, CDR2 ANQGSEA. This CDR3 region has 12 residues. Here the CDR3 reads CSAQGAGTEAFF. The CDR3 coding sequence is TGCAGCGCCCAGGGGGCGGGCACTGAAGCTTTCTTT.

The chain is built from TRBV5-4 and TRBJ2-1; TRBD2 matches at 9 bases. V was pared by 0 bases and J by 0 bases, with 1 base of the junction left unmatched. CDR1 is SGHNT, CDR2 YYREEE, per germline (reference sequence). The length of the CDR3 is 16 residues. CDR3 nucleotide sequence: TGTGCCAGCAGCTTGGCTAGCGGGAACTCCTACAATGAGCAGTTCTTC. It yields the protein CASSLASGNSYNEQFF.

The rearrangement joins TRBV14 to TRBJ1-2, with D possibly TRBD1 on 5 matching bases. The CDR3 loop spans 14 amino acids. V lost 4 bases and J 7 bases, leaving 16 bases between the germline ends. Germline V gene lookup returns CDR1 SGHDN and CDR2 FVKESK. As DNA, the CDR3 is TGTGCCAGCAGCCGCTCCCCGGGGGTCGCTGGCTACACCTTC. Translation gives CASSRSPGVAGYTF.

This clone was seen once. An end of the junction differs from the germline gene, which may be a read error. The chain links TRBV5-8 to TRBJ2-7; TRBD2 matches at 7 bases. The CDR3 runs 12 residues. Germline CDR1 reads SGHTS; CDR2 reads YDEGEE. The CDR3 DNA sequence: TGTGCCAGCCCCCCGGGGGGATACGGGCAGTACTTC. This translates into CASPPGGYGQYF.